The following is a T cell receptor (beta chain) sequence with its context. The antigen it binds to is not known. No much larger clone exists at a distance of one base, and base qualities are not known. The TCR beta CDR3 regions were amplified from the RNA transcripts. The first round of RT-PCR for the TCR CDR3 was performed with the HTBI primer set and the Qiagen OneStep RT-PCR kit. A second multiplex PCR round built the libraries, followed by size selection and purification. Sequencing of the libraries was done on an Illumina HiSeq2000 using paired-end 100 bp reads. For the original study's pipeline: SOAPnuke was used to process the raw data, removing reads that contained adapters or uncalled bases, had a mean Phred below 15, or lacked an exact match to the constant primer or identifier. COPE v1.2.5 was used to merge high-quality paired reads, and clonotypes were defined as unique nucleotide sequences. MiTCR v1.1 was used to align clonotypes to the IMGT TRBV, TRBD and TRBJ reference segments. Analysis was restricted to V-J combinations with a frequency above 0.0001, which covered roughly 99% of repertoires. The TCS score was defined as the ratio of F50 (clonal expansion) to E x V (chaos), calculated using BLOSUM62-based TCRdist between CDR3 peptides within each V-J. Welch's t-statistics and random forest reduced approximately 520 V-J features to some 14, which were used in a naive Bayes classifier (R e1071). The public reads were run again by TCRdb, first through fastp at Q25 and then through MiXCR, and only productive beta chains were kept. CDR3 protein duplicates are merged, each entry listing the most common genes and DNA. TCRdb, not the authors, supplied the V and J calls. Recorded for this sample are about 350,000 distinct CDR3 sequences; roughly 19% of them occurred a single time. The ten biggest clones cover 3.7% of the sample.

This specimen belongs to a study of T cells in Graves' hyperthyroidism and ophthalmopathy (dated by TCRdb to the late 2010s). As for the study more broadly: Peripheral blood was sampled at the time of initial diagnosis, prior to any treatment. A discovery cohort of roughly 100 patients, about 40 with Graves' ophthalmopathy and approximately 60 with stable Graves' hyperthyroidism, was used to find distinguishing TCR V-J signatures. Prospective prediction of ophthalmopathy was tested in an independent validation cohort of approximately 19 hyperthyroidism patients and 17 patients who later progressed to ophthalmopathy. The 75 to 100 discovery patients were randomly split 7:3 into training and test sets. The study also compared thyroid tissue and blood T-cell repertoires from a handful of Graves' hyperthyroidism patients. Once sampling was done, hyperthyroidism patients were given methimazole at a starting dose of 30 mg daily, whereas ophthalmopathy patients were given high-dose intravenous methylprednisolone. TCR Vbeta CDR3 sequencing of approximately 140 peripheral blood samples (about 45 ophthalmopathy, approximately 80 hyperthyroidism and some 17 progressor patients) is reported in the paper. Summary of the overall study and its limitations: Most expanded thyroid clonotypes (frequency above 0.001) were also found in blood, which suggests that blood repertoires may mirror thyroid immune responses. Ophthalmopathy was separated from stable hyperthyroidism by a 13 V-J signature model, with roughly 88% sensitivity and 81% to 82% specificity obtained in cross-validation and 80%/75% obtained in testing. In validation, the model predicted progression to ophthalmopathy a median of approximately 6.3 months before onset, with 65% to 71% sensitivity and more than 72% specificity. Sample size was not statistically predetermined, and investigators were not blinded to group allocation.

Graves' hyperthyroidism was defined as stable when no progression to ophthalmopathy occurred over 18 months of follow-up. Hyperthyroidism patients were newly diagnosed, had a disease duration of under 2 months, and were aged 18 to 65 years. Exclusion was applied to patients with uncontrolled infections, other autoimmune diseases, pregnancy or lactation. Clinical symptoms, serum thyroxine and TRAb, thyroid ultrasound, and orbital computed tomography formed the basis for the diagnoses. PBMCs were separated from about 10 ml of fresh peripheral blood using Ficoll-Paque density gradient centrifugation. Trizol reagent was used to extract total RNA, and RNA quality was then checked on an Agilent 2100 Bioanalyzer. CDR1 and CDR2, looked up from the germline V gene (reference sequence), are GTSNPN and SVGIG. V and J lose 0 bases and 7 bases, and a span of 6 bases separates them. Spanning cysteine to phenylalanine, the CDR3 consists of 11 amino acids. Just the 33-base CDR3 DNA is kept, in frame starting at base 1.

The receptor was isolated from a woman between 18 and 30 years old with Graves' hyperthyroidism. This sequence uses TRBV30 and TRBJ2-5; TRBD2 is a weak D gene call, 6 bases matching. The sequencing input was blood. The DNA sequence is TGTGCCTGGAGTGTCGGGGGGACCCAGTACTTC. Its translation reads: CAWSVGGTQYF.